This is a list of T cell receptor beta chains from one sample in a study of T-cell memory formation after mild COVID-19. TCRdb passed the 5' RACE reads through MiXCR, listing each CDR3 protein once. The sample shows about 270,000 distinct CDR3 sequences, more than 15% of them seen only once. Sequenced material: PBMCs or a T cell subset sorted from them (not recorded which). The receptors stem from a man aged 18 to 29 who had mild COVID-19 (a few samples of this study predate the infection). Cell type and time point are not known. The CDR3 runs from the conserved cysteine through the conserved F or W. D genes are given only for firm matches. Rows give clone size only sometimes, using once, few, many, or a class for an expanded clone.

TGTGCCAGCAGCTTCAGGGATGGGCAAAACATTCAGTACTTC,CASSFRDGQNIQYF,NA,TRBV7-2,TRBJ2-4,many
TGTGCCAGCAGCTTGGGGGCGTGGAATTCACCCCTCCACTTT,CASSLGAWNSPLHF,NA,TRBV7-9,TRBJ1-6,NA
TGTGCCACCATGTACCAAGAGACCCAGTACTTC,CATMYQETQYF,NA,TRBV24-1,TRBJ2-5,NA
TGTGCCAGCAGTTCGTCTAGCGGGGGGGCAGGGACCCAGTACTTC,CASSSSSGGAGTQYF,TRBD2,TRBV2,TRBJ2-5,NA
TGTGCCAGCAGCGTAGAATCGGGTGAGGAGGAGACCCAGTACTTC,CASSVESGEEETQYF,NA,TRBV9,TRBJ2-5,NA
TGTGCCAGCAGTGAAGTAACCCCTTACGAGCAGTACTTC,CASSEVTPYEQYF,NA,TRBV2,TRBJ2-7,NA
TGTGCCAGCAGCTTAGCGGGGGCGGGCGAGCAGTACTTC,CASSLAGAGEQYF,NA,TRBV7-8,TRBJ2-7,NA
TGCAGTGCCGCGGGCGGGGGCATCGGAGATACGCAGTATTTT,CSAAGGGIGDTQYF,NA,TRBV20-1,TRBJ2-3,NA
TGTGCCAGCAGCTTTCAGGGACGGGGCACTGAAGCTTTCTTT,CASSFQGRGTEAFF,NA,TRBV7-9,TRBJ1-1,NA
TGTGCCAGCAGCCAACATGGACAGGACTCGGCTGAAGCTTTCTTT,CASSQHGQDSAEAFF,TRBD1,TRBV3-1,TRBJ1-1,few
TGTGCCAGCAGTTCAGGGGGTAACAAGAACACTGAAGCTTTCTTT,CASSSGGNKNTEAFF,TRBD1,TRBV6-5,TRBJ1-1,NA
TGTGCCAGCAGTAGATGGGGCACCGGGAGGGGCTACACCTTC,CASSRWGTGRGYTF,NA,TRBV6-5,TRBJ1-2,NA
TGTGCCACCAGCTCCGAAGGCCTGACAGGACTTAGGGGCTACACCTTC,CATSSEGLTGLRGYTF,NA,TRBV15,TRBJ1-2,NA
TGTGCCAGCAGCCAAGGGACAGGGGGAGTTCAGCCCCAGCATTTT,CASSQGTGGVQPQHF,TRBD1,TRBV3-1,TRBJ1-5,NA
TGCAGAGGACAGGGGCCCACAGATACGCAGTATTTT,CRGQGPTDTQYF,TRBD1,TRBV20-1,TRBJ2-3,few
TGCAGTGCTAGCGGGGGGGCAGATACGCAGTATTTT,CSASGGADTQYF,TRBD2,TRBV20-1,TRBJ2-3,few
TGTGCCAGCAGCTTACGGCAAGACAGCACAGATACGCAGTATTTT,CASSLRQDSTDTQYF,NA,TRBV7-6,TRBJ2-3,many
TGTGCCAGCATGGGGGCGTCCTATGGCTACACCTTC,CASMGASYGYTF,NA,TRBV6-5,TRBJ1-2,NA
TGTGCCAGCAGCTCTGGGAGTACTAGCACCGCAGATACGCAGTATTTT,CASSSGSTSTADTQYF,NA,TRBV5-8,TRBJ2-3,few
TGCAGTGCTAGCCCCCATGCTAACTATGGCTACACCTTC,CSASPHANYGYTF,NA,TRBV20-1,TRBJ1-2,NA
TGCGCCAGCAGCCTGAATCCCGGGGGGCAGGGCGGGGAGCTGTTTTTT,CASSLNPGGQGGELFF,NA,TRBV4-3,TRBJ2-2,few
TGCGCCAGCAGCTTGCCTTATGCCGGCGCAGGTGAGCAGTTCTTC,CASSLPYAGAGEQFF,NA,TRBV5-1,TRBJ2-1,NA
TGTGCCAGCACCCGTGGGACAGGGATGTACGAGCAGTACTTC,CASTRGTGMYEQYF,TRBD1,TRBV6-2/TRBV6-3,TRBJ2-7,NA
TGTGCCAGCAGCAGAAACCCAAGTACCCGTGAAGCTTTCTTT,CASSRNPSTREAFF,NA,TRBV5-6,TRBJ1-1,NA
TGTGCCACCCAAAGGGACGCGACAGATACGCAGTATTTT,CATQRDATDTQYF,NA,TRBV6-5,TRBJ2-3,NA
TGTGCCAGCAGCCTCACACACCCAGGGAACGTCCTGACTTTC,CASSLTHPGNVLTF,NA,TRBV6-5,TRBJ2-6,NA
TGTGCCAGCAGCCCTGGTGTGGGGGTATCTACGCAGTATTTT,CASSPGVGVSTQYF,NA,TRBV6-2/TRBV6-3,TRBJ2-3,NA
TGTGCCAGCAGCGTAATCCTCGGCACTGAAGCTTTCTTT,CASSVILGTEAFF,NA,TRBV9,TRBJ1-1,NA
TGTGCCAGCAGCTTGGGGCTTGGGACGAACACTGAAGCTTTCTTT,CASSLGLGTNTEAFF,NA,TRBV7-6,TRBJ1-1,few
TGTGCCAGCAGCTCCCCGTCGACCCTGAACACTGAAGCTTTCTTT,CASSSPSTLNTEAFF,NA,TRBV5-4,TRBJ1-1,NA
TGTGCCAGCAGCCAAGACCGTAGCGGGGGCGAGCAGTACTTC,CASSQDRSGGEQYF,TRBD2,TRBV4-2,TRBJ2-7,many
TGTGCCAGCAGCGGTCACAGGGAACCGAACACCGGGGAGCTGTTTTTT,CASSGHREPNTGELFF,NA,TRBV11-3,TRBJ2-2,few
TGTGCCAGCAGTTTACTAGCGGCGAACACCGGGGAGCTGTTTTTT,CASSLLAANTGELFF,TRBD2,TRBV12-3/TRBV12-4,TRBJ2-2,NA
TGCGCCAGCAGCTCTATAGACGGATACAATCAGCCCCAGCATTTT,CASSSIDGYNQPQHF,NA,TRBV4-1,TRBJ1-5,few
TGTGCCAGCAGTGAAGACGGACTAGCCAAAAACATTCAGTACTTC,CASSEDGLAKNIQYF,NA,TRBV6-2/TRBV6-3,TRBJ2-4,NA
TGTGCCAGCAGTTACTCAGAGAGACGCTATGGCTACACCTTC,CASSYSERRYGYTF,NA,TRBV6-2/TRBV6-3,TRBJ1-2,NA
TGCGCCAGCAGCCAAGGACCCGGGACTAGCAAGACCCAGTACTTC,CASSQGPGTSKTQYF,TRBD2,TRBV4-3,TRBJ2-5,NA
TGTGCCAGCAGCCTCCGGGCCATATCCTACAATGAGCAGTTCTTC,CASSLRAISYNEQFF,NA,TRBV7-2,TRBJ2-1,NA
TGTGCCAGCAGTTACCGAGCGCTAACAGCCGGGGAGCTGTTTTTT,CASSYRALTAGELFF,NA,TRBV6-2/TRBV6-3,TRBJ2-2,few
TGTGCCAGCAGCTTGGAGGGGTTTAGAATGAGGCAGTTCTTC,CASSLEGFRMRQFF,NA,TRBV7-2,TRBJ2-1,few
TGTGCCAGCAGCGCCGCCTTGGGGGCGGGTGGCTACACCTTC,CASSAALGAGGYTF,NA,TRBV9,TRBJ1-2,NA
TGTGCCAGCAGTACCGGAGGGTCCAGCATTCAGTACTTC,CASSTGGSSIQYF,NA,TRBV7-3,TRBJ2-4,NA